A selection of T cell receptor beta chains follows, all from one sample in a study of cytomegalovirus exposure and HLA in healthy donors. Clones were sequenced by immunoSEQ multiplex PCR, and TCRdb holds only the in-frame ones, with some missing. The profile shows about 170,000 clones, approximately 70% of them singletons. Sequences were obtained from PBMCs. The receptors were gathered from a man in his forties in good health and CMV-seropositive. CDR3s include the opening cysteine and the closing phenylalanine or tryptophan. D genes are given only for firm matches.

J gene: TRBJ2-5; V gene: TRBV10-2; D gene: TRBD2; CDR3 DNA: TGCGCCAGCAAAAGGACTAGTCTTCGGGAGACCCAGTACTTC; CDR3 protein: CASKRTSLRETQYF
J gene: TRBJ1-4; V gene: TRBV19; D gene: TRBD1; CDR3 DNA: TGTGCCAGTAGTAAGACAGGGGTAGGGGAAAAACTGTTTTTT; CDR3 protein: CASSKTGVGEKLFF
J gene: TRBJ2-7; V gene: TRBV19; D gene: NA; CDR3 DNA: TGTGCCAGTAGTCCTCCGGAGCCGTCCTACGAGCAGTACTTC; CDR3 protein: CASSPPEPSYEQYF
J gene: TRBJ1-1; V gene: TRBV27; D gene: NA; CDR3 DNA: TGTGCCAGCACACCCAATGGGGGGTTGGGCACTGAAGCTTTCTTT; CDR3 protein: CASTPNGGLGTEAFF
J gene: TRBJ1-4; V gene: TRBV5-6; D gene: NA; CDR3 DNA: TGTGCCAGCAGCTTGGGAGGGAGCGCTGCTAATGAAAAACTGTTTTTT; CDR3 protein: CASSLGGSAANEKLFF
J gene: TRBJ2-7; V gene: TRBV11-2; D gene: TRBD2; CDR3 DNA: TGTGCCAGCAGCTTAAATGGGGGGGGTTGGTTGAGCGAGCAGTACTTC; CDR3 protein: CASSLNGGGWLSEQYF
J gene: TRBJ2-7; V gene: TRBV6-1; D gene: NA; CDR3 DNA: TGTGCCAGCAGTAAAGGCGCCGGGACACTTAAATTCGAGCAGTACTTC; CDR3 protein: CASSKGAGTLKFEQYF
J gene: TRBJ2-3; V gene: TRBV9; D gene: TRBD2; CDR3 DNA: TGTGCCAGCAGCGTAGCTGGTAGCGGGGGGACCACGGGGGATACGCAGTATTTT; CDR3 protein: CASSVAGSGGTTGDTQYF
J gene: TRBJ1-2; V gene: TRBV7-6; D gene: TRBD1; CDR3 DNA: TGTGCCAGCAGCTTAGCTTCCAGACAGGGGAAGGGTGGCTACACCTTC; CDR3 protein: CASSLASRQGKGGYTF
J gene: TRBJ2-1; V gene: TRBV5-1; D gene: TRBD1; CDR3 DNA: TGCGCCAGCAGCTTGGGACAGGGCTACAATGAGCAGTTCTTC; CDR3 protein: CASSLGQGYNEQFF
J gene: TRBJ1-2; V gene: TRBV4-3; D gene: NA; CDR3 DNA: TGCGCCAGCAGCCAAGATTCGAGACAGCGGGATGGCTACACCTTC; CDR3 protein: CASSQDSRQRDGYTF
J gene: TRBJ2-2; V gene: TRBV7-3; D gene: NA; CDR3 DNA: TGTGCCAGCAGCTCCTCAGGGGCGAACACCGGGGAGCTGTTTTTT; CDR3 protein: CASSSSGANTGELFF
J gene: TRBJ2-7; V gene: TRBV5-1; D gene: NA; CDR3 DNA: TGCGCCAGCAGCTTGGCGGGATCCTACGAGCAGTACTTC; CDR3 protein: CASSLAGSYEQYF
J gene: TRBJ2-5; V gene: TRBV20-1; D gene: NA; CDR3 DNA: TGCAGTGTCAGACCCCGGGGGACCCAGTACTTC; CDR3 protein: CSVRPRGTQYF
J gene: TRBJ2-6; V gene: TRBV18; D gene: TRBD1; CDR3 DNA: TGTGCCAGCTCACTTCGCTGGGACAGGGTCTCCGGGGCCAACGTCCTGACTTTC; CDR3 protein: CASSLRWDRVSGANVLTF
J gene: TRBJ1-6; V gene: TRBV21-1; D gene: NA; CDR3 DNA: TGTGCCAGCACCAAGACAGGTCCCCTTCTATTGGGTTCACCCCTCCACTTT; CDR3 protein: CASTKTGPLLLGSPLHF
J gene: TRBJ2-2; V gene: TRBV7-3; D gene: NA; CDR3 DNA: TGTGCCAGCAGCTTAAGCGATTACAGGAACACCGGGGAGCTGTTTTTT; CDR3 protein: CASSLSDYRNTGELFF
J gene: TRBJ2-3; V gene: TRBV30; D gene: TRBD2; CDR3 DNA: TGTGCCTGGAGCGGGGGGGCCGGAGATACGCAGTATTTT; CDR3 protein: CAWSGGAGDTQYF
J gene: TRBJ2-1; V gene: TRBV5-1; D gene: NA; CDR3 DNA: TGCGCCAGCAGCTCCGGACAGAACTACGATGAGCAGTTCTTC; CDR3 protein: CASSSGQNYDEQFF
J gene: TRBJ2-7; V gene: TRBV27; D gene: NA; CDR3 DNA: TGTGCCAGCAGTTCCGCCCTGGGGACAGCGGGCCACGAGCAGTACTTC; CDR3 protein: CASSSALGTAGHEQYF
J gene: TRBJ1-1; V gene: TRBV11-3; D gene: NA; CDR3 DNA: TGTGCCAGCAGCTTAGGTTCGTCGACTGAAGCTTTCTTT; CDR3 protein: CASSLGSSTEAFF
J gene: TRBJ1-2; V gene: TRBV7-6; D gene: TRBD1; CDR3 DNA: TGTGCCAGCAGCCCCGGGACAGGGGCCTCTTATGGCTACACCTTC; CDR3 protein: CASSPGTGASYGYTF
J gene: TRBJ1-2; V gene: TRBV30; D gene: NA; CDR3 DNA: TGTGCCTGGGGAGCAGACTATGGCTACACCTTC; CDR3 protein: CAWGADYGYTF
J gene: TRBJ1-5; V gene: TRBV2; D gene: TRBD1; CDR3 DNA: TGTGCCAGCAGTGAAGGCAGGGGGGATCAGCCCCAGCATTTT; CDR3 protein: CASSEGRGDQPQHF